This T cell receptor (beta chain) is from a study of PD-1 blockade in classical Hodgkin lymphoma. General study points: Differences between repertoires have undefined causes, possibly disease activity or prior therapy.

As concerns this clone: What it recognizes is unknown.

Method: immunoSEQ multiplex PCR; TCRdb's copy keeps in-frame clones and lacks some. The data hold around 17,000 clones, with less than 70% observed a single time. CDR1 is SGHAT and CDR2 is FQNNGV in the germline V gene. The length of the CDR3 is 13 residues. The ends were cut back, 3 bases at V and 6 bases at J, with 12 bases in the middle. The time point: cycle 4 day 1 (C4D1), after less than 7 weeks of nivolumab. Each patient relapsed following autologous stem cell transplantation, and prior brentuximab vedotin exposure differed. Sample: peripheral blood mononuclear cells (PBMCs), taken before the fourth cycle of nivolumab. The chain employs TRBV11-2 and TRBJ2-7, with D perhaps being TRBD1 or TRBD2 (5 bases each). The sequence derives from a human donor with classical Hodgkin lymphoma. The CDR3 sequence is CASSFGTSFEQYF. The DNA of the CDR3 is TGTGCCAGCAGCTTCGGGACCTCGTTCGAGCAGTACTTC.